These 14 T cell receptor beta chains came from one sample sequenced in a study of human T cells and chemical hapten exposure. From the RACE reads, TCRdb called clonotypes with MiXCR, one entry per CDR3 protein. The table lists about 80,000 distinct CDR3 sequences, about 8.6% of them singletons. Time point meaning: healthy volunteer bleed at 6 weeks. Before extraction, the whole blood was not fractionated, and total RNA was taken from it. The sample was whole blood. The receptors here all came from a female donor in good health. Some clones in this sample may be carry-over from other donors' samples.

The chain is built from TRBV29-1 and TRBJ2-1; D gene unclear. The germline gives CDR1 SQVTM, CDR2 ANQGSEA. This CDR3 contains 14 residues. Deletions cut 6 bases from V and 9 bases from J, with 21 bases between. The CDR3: CSVSPRISFREQFF. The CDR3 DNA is TGCAGCGTCTCCCCACGAATTTCCTTCCGTGAGCAGTTCTTC.

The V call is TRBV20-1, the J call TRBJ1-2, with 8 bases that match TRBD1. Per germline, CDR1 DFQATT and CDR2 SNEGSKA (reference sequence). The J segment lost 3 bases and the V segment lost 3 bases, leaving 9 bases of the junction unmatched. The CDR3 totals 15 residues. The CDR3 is CSASILGQAYYGYTF. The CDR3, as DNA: TGCAGTGCTAGCATCTTGGGACAGGCATACTATGGCTACACCTTC.

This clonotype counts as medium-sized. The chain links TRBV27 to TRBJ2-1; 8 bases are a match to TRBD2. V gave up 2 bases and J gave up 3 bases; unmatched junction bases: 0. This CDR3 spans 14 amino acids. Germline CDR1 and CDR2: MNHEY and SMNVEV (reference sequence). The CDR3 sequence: CASSLAGGYNEQFF. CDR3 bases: TGTGCCAGCAGTTTAGCGGGGGGCTACAATGAGCAGTTCTTC.

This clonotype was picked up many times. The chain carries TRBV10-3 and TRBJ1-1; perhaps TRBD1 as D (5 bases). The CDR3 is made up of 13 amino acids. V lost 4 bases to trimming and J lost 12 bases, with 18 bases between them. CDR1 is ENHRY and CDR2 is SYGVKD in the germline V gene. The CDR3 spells CAISGTDRAFPFF. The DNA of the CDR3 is TGTGCCATCAGTGGGACCGACAGAGCATTTCCTTTCTTT.

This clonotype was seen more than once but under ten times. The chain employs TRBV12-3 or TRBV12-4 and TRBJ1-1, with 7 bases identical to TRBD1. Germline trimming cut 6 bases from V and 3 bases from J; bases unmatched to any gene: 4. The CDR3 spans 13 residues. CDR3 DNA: TGTGCCAGCAGAGTAACAGGGGACACTGAAGCTTTCTTT. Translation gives CASRVTGDTEAFF.

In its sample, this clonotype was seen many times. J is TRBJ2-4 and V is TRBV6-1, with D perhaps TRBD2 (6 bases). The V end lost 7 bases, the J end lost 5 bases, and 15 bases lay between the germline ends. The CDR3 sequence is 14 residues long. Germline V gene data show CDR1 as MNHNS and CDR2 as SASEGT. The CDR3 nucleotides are TGTGCCAGCACCCTGGGGGGTATAGAAAACATTCAGTACTTC. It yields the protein CASTLGGIENIQYF.

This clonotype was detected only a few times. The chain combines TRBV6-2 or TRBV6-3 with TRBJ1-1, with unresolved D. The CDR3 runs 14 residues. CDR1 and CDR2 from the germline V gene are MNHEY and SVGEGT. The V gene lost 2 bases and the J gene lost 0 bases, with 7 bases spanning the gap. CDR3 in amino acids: CASSYGQMNTEAFF. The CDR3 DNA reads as TGTGCCAGCAGTTACGGTCAGATGAACACTGAAGCTTTCTTT.

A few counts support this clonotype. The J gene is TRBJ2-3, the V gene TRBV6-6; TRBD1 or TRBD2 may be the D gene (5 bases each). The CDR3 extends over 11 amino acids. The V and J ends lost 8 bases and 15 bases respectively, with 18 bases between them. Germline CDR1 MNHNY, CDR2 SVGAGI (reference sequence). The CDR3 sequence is CASGDAPTYYF. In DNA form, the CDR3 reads TGTGCCAGCGGGGACGCACCAACTTATTATTTT.

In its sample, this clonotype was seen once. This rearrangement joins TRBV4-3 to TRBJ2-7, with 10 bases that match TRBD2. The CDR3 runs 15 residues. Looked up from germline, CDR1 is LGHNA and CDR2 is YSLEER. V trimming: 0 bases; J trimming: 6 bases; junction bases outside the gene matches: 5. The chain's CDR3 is CASSQDASGGAEQYF. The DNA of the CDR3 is TGCGCCAGCAGCCAAGATGCGAGCGGGGGGGCCGAGCAGTACTTC.

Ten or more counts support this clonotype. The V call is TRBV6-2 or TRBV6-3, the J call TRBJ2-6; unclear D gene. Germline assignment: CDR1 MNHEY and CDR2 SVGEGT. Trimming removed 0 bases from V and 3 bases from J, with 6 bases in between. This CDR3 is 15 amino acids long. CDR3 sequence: CASSYSRDGANVLTF. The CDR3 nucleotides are TGTGCCAGCAGTTACTCGCGTGATGGGGCCAACGTCCTGACTTTC.

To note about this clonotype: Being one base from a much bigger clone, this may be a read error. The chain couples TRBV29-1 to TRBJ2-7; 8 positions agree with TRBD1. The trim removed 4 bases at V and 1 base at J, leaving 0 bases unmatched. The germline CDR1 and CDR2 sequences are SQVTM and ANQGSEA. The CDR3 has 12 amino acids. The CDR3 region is CSVGTGSYEQYF. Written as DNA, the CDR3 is TGCAGCGTTGGGACAGGGTCCTACGAGCAGTACTTC.

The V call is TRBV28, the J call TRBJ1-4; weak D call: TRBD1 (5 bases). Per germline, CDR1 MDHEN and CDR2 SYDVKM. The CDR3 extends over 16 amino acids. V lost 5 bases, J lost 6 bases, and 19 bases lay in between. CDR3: CASSPRRRGLDEKLFF. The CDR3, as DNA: TGTGCCAGCAGTCCCCGGAGACGGGGCCTTGATGAAAAACTGTTTTTT.

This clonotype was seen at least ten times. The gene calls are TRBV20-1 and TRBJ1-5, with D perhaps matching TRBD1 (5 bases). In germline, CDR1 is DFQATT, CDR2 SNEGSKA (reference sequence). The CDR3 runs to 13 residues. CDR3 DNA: TGCAGCGGGAAGACAGATAGCAATCAGCCCCAGCATTTT. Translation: CSGKTDSNQPQHF.

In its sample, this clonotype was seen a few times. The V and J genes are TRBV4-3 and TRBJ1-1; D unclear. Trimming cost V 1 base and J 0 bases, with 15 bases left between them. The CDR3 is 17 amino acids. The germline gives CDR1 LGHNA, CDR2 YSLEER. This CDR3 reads CASSQVWSENVNTEAFF. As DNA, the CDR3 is TGCGCCAGCAGCCAAGTGTGGTCGGAGAACGTGAACACTGAAGCTTTCTTT.